The rows below give T cell receptor beta chains drawn from one sample of a study of blood T cell repertoires in COVID-19. Sequencing used immunoSEQ multiplex PCR; TCRdb keeps in-frame clones, though not all of them. The sample lists 60,000 to 65,000 clones; around 90% were seen once. Sequenced: peripheral blood. The source is a man aged 50 to 60 with active COVID-19. CDR3s include the opening cysteine and the closing phenylalanine or tryptophan. The order of the fields is CDR3 DNA, CDR3 protein, V gene, J gene, clone size, D gene. D genes are given only for firm matches. Only part of the rows carry a size: once, few, many, or a class if the clone is expanded.

cdr3_nt: TGCGCCAGCAGCTTGGGGAGGGGCAACACCGGGGAGCTGTTTTTT
cdr3_aa: CASSLGRGNTGELFF
v_call: TRBV5-1
j_call: TRBJ2-2
clone_size: -
d_call: -

cdr3_nt: TGTGCCAGCAGCAGGACAGAGGGAAACTACGAGCAGTACTTC
cdr3_aa: CASSRTEGNYEQYF
v_call: TRBV6-5
j_call: TRBJ2-7
clone_size: -
d_call: -

cdr3_nt: TGTGCCAGCAGCCTATCCGGGATCTCTATCCAGCCCCAGCATTTT
cdr3_aa: CASSLSGISIQPQHF
v_call: TRBV3-1/TRBV3-2
j_call: TRBJ1-5
clone_size: -
d_call: -

cdr3_nt: TGTGCCAGCAGTGAGACAGGGGTCGGCCAGCCCCAGCATTTT
cdr3_aa: CASSETGVGQPQHF
v_call: TRBV6-1
j_call: TRBJ1-5
clone_size: -
d_call: TRBD1

cdr3_nt: TGTGCCAGCAGTTTTGGCGGGAGATACGAGCAGTACTTC
cdr3_aa: CASSFGGRYEQYF
v_call: TRBV12-3/TRBV12-4
j_call: TRBJ2-7
clone_size: -
d_call: TRBD2

cdr3_nt: TGTGCCAGCAGCCGCGGACTAGCGGGGACTCTAGATACGCAGTATTTT
cdr3_aa: CASSRGLAGTLDTQYF
v_call: TRBV14
j_call: TRBJ2-3
clone_size: -
d_call: TRBD2

cdr3_nt: TGTGCCAGCAGCCGGGGGACGGGGCTGGGAACCGGGGAGCTGTTTTTT
cdr3_aa: CASSRGTGLGTGELFF
v_call: TRBV7-2
j_call: TRBJ2-2
clone_size: -
d_call: -

cdr3_nt: TGTGCCAGCAGCCCCGGGACTAGCGGGGGAGGGAGCACAGATACGCAGTATTTT
cdr3_aa: CASSPGTSGGGSTDTQYF
v_call: TRBV4-2
j_call: TRBJ2-3
clone_size: -
d_call: TRBD2

cdr3_nt: TGTGCCAGCTCGCCTAGCGGGTACCAGTACTTC
cdr3_aa: CASSPSGYQYF
v_call: TRBV2
j_call: TRBJ2-4
clone_size: -
d_call: TRBD2

cdr3_nt: TGTGCCAGCAGCTCCCTTCTACTAGCGGGGCACAATGAGCAGTTCTTC
cdr3_aa: CASSSLLLAGHNEQFF
v_call: TRBV11-2
j_call: TRBJ2-1
clone_size: -
d_call: TRBD2

cdr3_nt: TGTGCCAGCAGCTTGCCAGGCTCGACTATGAACACTGAAGCTTTCTTT
cdr3_aa: CASSLPGSTMNTEAFF
v_call: TRBV7-2
j_call: TRBJ1-1
clone_size: few
d_call: -

cdr3_nt: TGTGCCAGTAGTCAACAGCGGGGGGGCTACAATGAGCAGTTCTTC
cdr3_aa: CASSQQRGGYNEQFF
v_call: TRBV19
j_call: TRBJ2-1
clone_size: -
d_call: TRBD2

cdr3_nt: TGTGCCTGGAGTGTACGGGGCAGGGGGAACACTGAAGCTTTCTTT
cdr3_aa: CAWSVRGRGNTEAFF
v_call: TRBV30
j_call: TRBJ1-1
clone_size: -
d_call: -

cdr3_nt: TGTGCCAGCAGCTTAGTTCCGGACAGTAACTATGGCTACACCTTC
cdr3_aa: CASSLVPDSNYGYTF
v_call: TRBV7-8
j_call: TRBJ1-2
clone_size: -
d_call: -

cdr3_nt: TGTGCCTGGAGTGGGAGCAAAGGGAGGGAAAAACTGTTTTTT
cdr3_aa: CAWSGSKGREKLFF
v_call: TRBV30
j_call: TRBJ1-4
clone_size: once
d_call: -

cdr3_nt: TGTGCCTGGAGTGCACAGGGGAATCAGCCCCAGCATTTT
cdr3_aa: CAWSAQGNQPQHF
v_call: TRBV30
j_call: TRBJ1-5
clone_size: -
d_call: TRBD1

cdr3_nt: TGTGCCAGCAGTGACAGGCCCGACTATGGCTACACCTTC
cdr3_aa: CASSDRPDYGYTF
v_call: TRBV6-1
j_call: TRBJ1-2
clone_size: -
d_call: -

cdr3_nt: TGTGCCAGCAGCTTATTGGACAGGCCATACGAGCAGTACTTC
cdr3_aa: CASSLLDRPYEQYF
v_call: TRBV13
j_call: TRBJ2-7
clone_size: -
d_call: TRBD1

cdr3_nt: TGTGCCAGCAGTCGAGGCAGGGGGGGAAACACCATATATTTT
cdr3_aa: CASSRGRGGNTIYF
v_call: TRBV6-5
j_call: TRBJ1-3
clone_size: -
d_call: TRBD1

cdr3_nt: TGTGCCAGCAGTTTATCCCTCTACGAGCAGTACTTC
cdr3_aa: CASSLSLYEQYF
v_call: TRBV12-3/TRBV12-4
j_call: TRBJ2-7
clone_size: -
d_call: -

cdr3_nt: TGTGCCAGCAGCTCCCAGGGGGGGGAGCTGTTTTTT
cdr3_aa: CASSSQGGELFF
v_call: TRBV11-2
j_call: TRBJ2-2
clone_size: few
d_call: -

cdr3_nt: TGTGCCAGCAGCTTAGGGACAGGGCTCACCTACGAGCAGTACTTC
cdr3_aa: CASSLGTGLTYEQYF
v_call: TRBV7-8
j_call: TRBJ2-7
clone_size: -
d_call: TRBD1

cdr3_nt: TGTGCCAGCACCCTGACAGGGCTAAATGAAAAACTGTTTTTT
cdr3_aa: CASTLTGLNEKLFF
v_call: TRBV18
j_call: TRBJ1-4
clone_size: -
d_call: TRBD1

cdr3_nt: TGTGCCAGCACCACCCCACGGGAGTTTGGGAAACTGTTTTTT
cdr3_aa: CASTTPREFGKLFF
v_call: TRBV6-5
j_call: TRBJ1-4
clone_size: -
d_call: -

cdr3_nt: TGCAGCGCCCCCCGGGACAGTTTTTACGAGCAGTACTTC
cdr3_aa: CSAPRDSFYEQYF
v_call: TRBV29-1
j_call: TRBJ2-7
clone_size: -
d_call: TRBD1

cdr3_nt: TGTGCCAGCAGCGTGGGACAGGGTGTTGCTTTCTTT
cdr3_aa: CASSVGQGVAFF
v_call: TRBV5-6
j_call: TRBJ1-1
clone_size: -
d_call: TRBD1

cdr3_nt: TGTGCCACCAGTGACCCACCGGAGTCCCCGGGTCCCGCGAGCTCCTACGAGCAGTACTTC
cdr3_aa: CATSDPPESPGPASSYEQYF
v_call: TRBV24-1
j_call: TRBJ2-7
clone_size: -
d_call: -

cdr3_nt: TGTGCCAGCACTTACACGAACACCGGGGAGCTGTTTTTT
cdr3_aa: CASTYTNTGELFF
v_call: TRBV9
j_call: TRBJ2-2
clone_size: -
d_call: -

cdr3_nt: TGTGCCAGCTCCCCCCAGGTCCGAAGAAACACCATATATTTT
cdr3_aa: CASSPQVRRNTIYF
v_call: TRBV6-6
j_call: TRBJ1-3
clone_size: -
d_call: -

cdr3_nt: TGCGCCAGCAGCCCATTAGCGGGGGTTGCGGCCTACAATGAGCAGTTCTTC
cdr3_aa: CASSPLAGVAAYNEQFF
v_call: TRBV4-1
j_call: TRBJ2-1
clone_size: -
d_call: TRBD2

cdr3_nt: TGCGCCAGCAGCCCAGGATCTACGGAGACCCAGTACTTC
cdr3_aa: CASSPGSTETQYF
v_call: TRBV5-1
j_call: TRBJ2-5
clone_size: -
d_call: -

cdr3_nt: TGTGCCAGCAGCACTTACAGGGGCCCAAAAGAGACCCAGTACTTC
cdr3_aa: CASSTYRGPKETQYF
v_call: TRBV11-2
j_call: TRBJ2-5
clone_size: -
d_call: TRBD1

cdr3_nt: TGTGCCAGCACGGTGGGGGCTACCGGGGAGCTGTTTTTT
cdr3_aa: CASTVGATGELFF
v_call: TRBV2
j_call: TRBJ2-2
clone_size: -
d_call: -

cdr3_nt: TGTGCCAGTAGTATCTCGGACAGGGGGCGTAGTGAGCCCCAGCATTTT
cdr3_aa: CASSISDRGRSEPQHF
v_call: TRBV19
j_call: TRBJ1-5
clone_size: -
d_call: TRBD1

cdr3_nt: TGTGCCAGCAGCTTAGGGCTAGCGGGGGCCCTCTACAATGAGCAGTTCTTC
cdr3_aa: CASSLGLAGALYNEQFF
v_call: TRBV11-3
j_call: TRBJ2-1
clone_size: -
d_call: TRBD2

cdr3_nt: TGTGCCTCCAGGGAGGACATGAACACTGAAGCTTTCTTT
cdr3_aa: CASREDMNTEAFF
v_call: TRBV7-2
j_call: TRBJ1-1
clone_size: -
d_call: -

cdr3_nt: TGCAGTGCTAGTCCCTATTCGGGAGGGAGTACGCAGTATTTT
cdr3_aa: CSASPYSGGSTQYF
v_call: TRBV20-1
j_call: TRBJ2-3
clone_size: -
d_call: TRBD2

cdr3_nt: TGTGCCAGCAGCTTTATTGGAAACACCATATATTTT
cdr3_aa: CASSFIGNTIYF
v_call: TRBV13
j_call: TRBJ1-3
clone_size: -
d_call: -

cdr3_nt: TGTGCCAGTAGTATAGTTAAGACAGGAGGTAATGAAAAACTGTTTTTT
cdr3_aa: CASSIVKTGGNEKLFF
v_call: TRBV19
j_call: TRBJ1-4
clone_size: -
d_call: -

cdr3_nt: TGTGCCAGCAGCCAAGGGCCTCTAGATTCAGATACGCAGTATTTT
cdr3_aa: CASSQGPLDSDTQYF
v_call: TRBV3-1/TRBV3-2
j_call: TRBJ2-3
clone_size: -
d_call: -

cdr3_nt: TGTGCCAGCAGTTTAGTTCTAGCGGGTCGCGACAATGAGCAGTTCTTC
cdr3_aa: CASSLVLAGRDNEQFF
v_call: TRBV28
j_call: TRBJ2-1
clone_size: -
d_call: TRBD2

cdr3_nt: TGTGCCATCAAGGGGGGGCCGGGCAATGAGCAGTTCTTC
cdr3_aa: CAIKGGPGNEQFF
v_call: TRBV10-3
j_call: TRBJ2-1
clone_size: -
d_call: -

cdr3_nt: TGTGCCAGCAGTCCCACAGGAGTTAGCTCCTACGAGCAGTACTTC
cdr3_aa: CASSPTGVSSYEQYF
v_call: TRBV6-6
j_call: TRBJ2-7
clone_size: -
d_call: -

cdr3_nt: TGTGCCAGCAGCGCGCGAAGCACAGATACGCAGTATTTT
cdr3_aa: CASSARSTDTQYF
v_call: TRBV3-1/TRBV3-2
j_call: TRBJ2-3
clone_size: -
d_call: -

cdr3_nt: TGTGCCAGCAGCTTAGGAAATGTCGCGGCCCTGAACACTGAAGCTTTCTTT
cdr3_aa: CASSLGNVAALNTEAFF
v_call: TRBV7-6
j_call: TRBJ1-1
clone_size: -
d_call: -

cdr3_nt: TGTGCCAGTAGACGGGACAGGGCAAGCAATCAGCCCCAGCATTTT
cdr3_aa: CASRRDRASNQPQHF
v_call: TRBV19
j_call: TRBJ1-5
clone_size: -
d_call: TRBD1

cdr3_nt: TGCGCCAGCAGCTTGGACCTAGCGGGGGGCGGGGATACGCAGTATTTT
cdr3_aa: CASSLDLAGGGDTQYF
v_call: TRBV5-1
j_call: TRBJ2-3
clone_size: -
d_call: TRBD2

cdr3_nt: TGTGCCAGCAACGGGACAGGGAGACGCTACGAGCAGTACTTC
cdr3_aa: CASNGTGRRYEQYF
v_call: TRBV6-4
j_call: TRBJ2-7
clone_size: -
d_call: TRBD1

cdr3_nt: TGTGCCAGCAGTCGGACAAGCACAGATACGCAGTATTTT
cdr3_aa: CASSRTSTDTQYF
v_call: TRBV12-3/TRBV12-4
j_call: TRBJ2-3
clone_size: -
d_call: -

cdr3_nt: TGTGCCAGCAGCTTAGCGACGACAGGGAATTCACCCCTCCACTTT
cdr3_aa: CASSLATTGNSPLHF
v_call: TRBV7-2
j_call: TRBJ1-6
clone_size: -
d_call: TRBD1

cdr3_nt: TGCGCCAGCAGCAGACTGACGGCAAGCTCGAACACCGGGGAGCTGTTTTTT
cdr3_aa: CASSRLTASSNTGELFF
v_call: TRBV5-1
j_call: TRBJ2-2
clone_size: -
d_call: -

cdr3_nt: TGTGCCAGCACCAGTAGCGGGGTGAGAACTGAAGCTTTCTTT
cdr3_aa: CASTSSGVRTEAFF
v_call: TRBV7-3
j_call: TRBJ1-1
clone_size: -
d_call: -

cdr3_nt: TGTGCCAGCCACACCGGGACAGGTTCCTACGAGCAGTACTTC
cdr3_aa: CASHTGTGSYEQYF
v_call: TRBV6-5
j_call: TRBJ2-7
clone_size: -
d_call: TRBD1

cdr3_nt: TGTGCCAGCAGCTTGGGGCGAGATGGCTACACCTTC
cdr3_aa: CASSLGRDGYTF
v_call: TRBV7-9
j_call: TRBJ1-2
clone_size: once
d_call: -

cdr3_nt: TGTGCCAGCAGCCCACAGGGGACTAATGAAAAACTGTTTTTT
cdr3_aa: CASSPQGTNEKLFF
v_call: TRBV11-2
j_call: TRBJ1-4
clone_size: -
d_call: TRBD1

cdr3_nt: TGTGCCAGCAGTGAGAGGTACGAGCAGTACTTC
cdr3_aa: CASSERYEQYF
v_call: TRBV12-3/TRBV12-4
j_call: TRBJ2-7
clone_size: -
d_call: -

cdr3_nt: TGCGCCAGCAGCCAAGGGCTAGCGAGGGAGACCCAGTACTTC
cdr3_aa: CASSQGLARETQYF
v_call: TRBV4-1
j_call: TRBJ2-5
clone_size: -
d_call: -

cdr3_nt: TGTGCCAGCAGTGACAGGGGAGCTGGAAACACCATATATTTT
cdr3_aa: CASSDRGAGNTIYF
v_call: TRBV6-1
j_call: TRBJ1-3
clone_size: -
d_call: -

cdr3_nt: TGTGCCAGTAACCGACAGGGCATGGGGCAGCCCCAGCATTTT
cdr3_aa: CASNRQGMGQPQHF
v_call: TRBV19
j_call: TRBJ1-5
clone_size: -
d_call: TRBD1